This T cell receptor (beta chain) comes out of a study of long-term antiretroviral therapy in people with HIV. Study summary: There is a gap of about a decade between the earliest samples and the later 2015 immediate-ART recommendation.

Every specimen provided roughly 0.9-10 million cryopreserved PBMC before DNA extraction took place. A v3.0 immunoSEQ assay was performed at survey level. Generated by immunoSEQ multiplex PCR, the TCRdb table keeps only in-frame clones and is missing some. The table lists over 20,000 clones, roughly four fifths of them singletons. CDR1 SGHRS and CDR2 YFSETQ come from the germline V gene. The length of the CDR3 is 12 residues. V was cut by 2 bases and J by 7 bases, with 7 bases left in between. As for this clone: Its antigen is unidentified.

The study's findings and limits: At every time point, clones expanded before ART dominated the repertoire. Post-ART samples showed increased diversity that remained below transplant donor control levels.

The chain carries TRBV5-1 and TRBJ2-1; D gene unclear. The TCR comes from a man over 45 with HIV. The sequenced sample was unsorted PBMCs, obtained 0.4 years after starting antiretroviral therapy. CDR3 nucleotide sequence: TGCGCCAGCAGCTTAGAGCAGAATGAGCAGTTCTTC. Translated: CASSLEQNEQFF. Full variable domain (rest looked up from reference TRBV5-1 and TRBJ2-1): KAGVTQTPRYLIKTRGQQVTLSCSPISGHRSVSWYQQTPGQGLQFLFEYFSETQRNKGNFPGRFSGRQFSNSRSEMNVSTLELGDSALYLCASSLEQNEQFFGPGTRLTVL.